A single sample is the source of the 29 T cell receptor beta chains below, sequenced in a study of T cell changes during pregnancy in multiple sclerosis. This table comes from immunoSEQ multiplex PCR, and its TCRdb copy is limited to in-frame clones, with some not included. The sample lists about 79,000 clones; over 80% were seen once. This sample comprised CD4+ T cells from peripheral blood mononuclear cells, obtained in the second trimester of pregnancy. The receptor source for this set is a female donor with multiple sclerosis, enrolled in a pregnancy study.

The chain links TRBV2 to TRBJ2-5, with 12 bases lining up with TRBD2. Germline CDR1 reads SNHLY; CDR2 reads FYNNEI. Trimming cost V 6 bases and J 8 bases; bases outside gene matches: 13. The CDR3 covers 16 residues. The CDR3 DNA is TGTGCCAGCAGCGATGGACTAGCGGGACTTATCTCAACCCAGTACTTC. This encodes CASSDGLAGLISTQYF. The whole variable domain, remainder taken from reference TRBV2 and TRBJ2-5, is EPEVTQTPSHQVTQMGQEVILRCVPISNHLYFYWYRQILGQKVEFLVSFYNNEISEKSEIFDDQFSVERPDGSNFTLKIRSTKLEDSAMYFCASSDGLAGLISTQYFGPGTRLLVL.

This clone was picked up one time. The CDR3 sequence: CASSSGTGYTGELFF. CDR3 in DNA: TGTGCCAGCAGTTCCGGGACAGGGTACACCGGGGAGCTGTTTTTT. The genes are TRBV5-6 and TRBJ2-2, with 9 bases fitting TRBD1. The CDR3 extends over 15 amino acids. With V trimmed by 5 bases and J by 3 bases, 5 bases remained unmatched. Germline CDR1 is SGHDT and CDR2 is YYEEEE.

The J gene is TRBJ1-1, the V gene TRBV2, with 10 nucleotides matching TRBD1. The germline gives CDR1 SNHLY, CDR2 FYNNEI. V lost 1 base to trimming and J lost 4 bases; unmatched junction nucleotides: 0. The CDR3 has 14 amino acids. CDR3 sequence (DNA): TGTGCCAGCAGTGAAGGGACAGGGGGCACTGAAGCTTTCTTT. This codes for CASSEGTGGTEAFF.

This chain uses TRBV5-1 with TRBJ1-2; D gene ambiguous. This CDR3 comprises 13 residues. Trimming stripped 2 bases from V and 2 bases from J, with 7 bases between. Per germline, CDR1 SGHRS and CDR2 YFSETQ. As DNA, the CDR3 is TGCGCCAGCAGCTTTTCCGAGAACTATGGCTACACCTTC. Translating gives CASSFSENYGYTF.

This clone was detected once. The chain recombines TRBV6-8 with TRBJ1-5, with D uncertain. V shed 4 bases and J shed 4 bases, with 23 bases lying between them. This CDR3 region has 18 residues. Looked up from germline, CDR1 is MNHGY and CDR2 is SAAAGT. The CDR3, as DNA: TGTGCCAGCAGTTGGTGGTTGGCGGCGAAGACCCTGAATCAGCCCCAGCATTTT. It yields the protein CASSWWLAAKTLNQPQHF.

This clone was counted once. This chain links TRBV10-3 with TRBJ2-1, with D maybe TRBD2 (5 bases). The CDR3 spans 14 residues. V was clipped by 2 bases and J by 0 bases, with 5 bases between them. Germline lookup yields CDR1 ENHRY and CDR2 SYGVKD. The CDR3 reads CAISERGSYNEQFF. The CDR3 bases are TGTGCCATCAGTGAGCGGGGCTCCTACAATGAGCAGTTCTTC.

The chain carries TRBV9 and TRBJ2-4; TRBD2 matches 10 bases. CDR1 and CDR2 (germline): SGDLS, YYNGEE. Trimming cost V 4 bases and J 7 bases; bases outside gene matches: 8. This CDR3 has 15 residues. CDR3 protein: CASSPRTSGYNIQYF. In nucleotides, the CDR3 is TGTGCCAGCAGCCCGAGGACTAGCGGCTATAACATTCAGTACTTC. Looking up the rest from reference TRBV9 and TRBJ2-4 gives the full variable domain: DSGVTQTPKHLITATGQRVTLRCSPRSGDLSVYWYQQSLDQGLQFLIQYYNGEERAKGNILERFSAQQFPDLHSELNLSSLELGDSALYFCASSPRTSGYNIQYFGAGTRLSVL.

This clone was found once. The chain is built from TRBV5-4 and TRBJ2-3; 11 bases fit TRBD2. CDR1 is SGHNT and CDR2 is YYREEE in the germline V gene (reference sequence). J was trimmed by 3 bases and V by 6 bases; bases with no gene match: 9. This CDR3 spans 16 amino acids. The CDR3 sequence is CASTITSGSITDTQYF. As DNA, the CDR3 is TGTGCCAGCACAATAACTAGCGGGAGTATTACAGATACGCAGTATTTT. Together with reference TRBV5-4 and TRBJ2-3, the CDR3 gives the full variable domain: ETGVTQSPTHLIKTRGQQVTLRCSSQSGHNTVSWYQQALGQGPQFIFQYYREEENGRGNFPPRFSGLQFPNYSSELNVNALELDDSALYLCASTITSGSITDTQYFGPGTRLTVL.

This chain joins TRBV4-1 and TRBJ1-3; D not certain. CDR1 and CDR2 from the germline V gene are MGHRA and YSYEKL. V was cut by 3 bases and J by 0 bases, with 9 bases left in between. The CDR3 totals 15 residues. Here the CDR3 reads CASSQQASSGNTIYF. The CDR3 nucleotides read TGCGCCAGCAGCCAGCAGGCCAGCTCTGGAAACACCATATATTTT.

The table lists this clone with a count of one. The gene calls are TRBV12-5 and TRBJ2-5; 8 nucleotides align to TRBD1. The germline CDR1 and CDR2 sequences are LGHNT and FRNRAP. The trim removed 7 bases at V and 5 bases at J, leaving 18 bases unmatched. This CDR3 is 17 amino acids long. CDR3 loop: CASALVGQGGSVETQYF. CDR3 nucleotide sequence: TGTGCTAGTGCCTTGGTAGGACAGGGAGGCTCGGTGGAGACCCAGTACTTC. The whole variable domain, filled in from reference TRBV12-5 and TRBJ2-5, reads DARVTQTPRHKVTEMGQEVTMRCQPILGHNTVFWYRQTMMQGLELLAYFRNRAPLDDSGMPKDRFSAEMPDATLATLKIQPSEPRDSAVYFCASALVGQGGSVETQYFGPGTRLLVL.

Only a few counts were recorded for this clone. The CDR3 region is CASSLLTGLNEQFF. The CDR3, as DNA: TGTGCCAGCAGCTTACTTACGGGACTGAATGAGCAGTTCTTC. The V gene is TRBV7-2, the J gene TRBJ2-1; maybe TRBD2 (6 bases). This CDR3 has 14 amino acids. Trimming shortened V by 2 bases and J by 7 bases, and 12 bases separated the two germline ends. From germline, CDR1 is SGHTA and CDR2 FQGNSA. Based on the CDR3 plus reference TRBV7-2 and TRBJ2-1, the full variable domain is GAGVSQSPSNKVTEKGKDVELRCDPISGHTALYWYRQSLGQGLEFLIYFQGNSAPDKSGLPSDRFSAERTGGSVSTLTIQRTQQEDSAVYLCASSLLTGLNEQFFGPGTRLTVL.

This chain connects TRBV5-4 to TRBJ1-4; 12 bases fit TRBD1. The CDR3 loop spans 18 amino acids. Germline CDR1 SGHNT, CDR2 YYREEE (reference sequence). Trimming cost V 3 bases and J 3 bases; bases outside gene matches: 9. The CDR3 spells CASSSGTGGRLANEKLFF. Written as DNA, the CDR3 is TGTGCCAGCAGCTCCGGGACAGGGGGCAGGCTAGCTAATGAAAAACTGTTTTTT.

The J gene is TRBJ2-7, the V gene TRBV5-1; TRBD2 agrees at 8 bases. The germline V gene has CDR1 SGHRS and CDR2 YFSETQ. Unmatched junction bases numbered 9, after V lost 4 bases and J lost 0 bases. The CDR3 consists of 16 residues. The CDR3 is CASSPAGGLFSYEQYF. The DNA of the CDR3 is TGCGCCAGCAGCCCCGCGGGGGGATTATTCTCCTACGAGCAGTACTTC.

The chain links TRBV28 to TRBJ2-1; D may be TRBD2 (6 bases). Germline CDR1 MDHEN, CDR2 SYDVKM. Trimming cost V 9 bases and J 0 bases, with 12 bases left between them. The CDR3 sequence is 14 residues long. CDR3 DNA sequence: TGTGCCAGTTCGCCGGGGGACTCCTACAATGAGCAGTTCTTC. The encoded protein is CASSPGDSYNEQFF.

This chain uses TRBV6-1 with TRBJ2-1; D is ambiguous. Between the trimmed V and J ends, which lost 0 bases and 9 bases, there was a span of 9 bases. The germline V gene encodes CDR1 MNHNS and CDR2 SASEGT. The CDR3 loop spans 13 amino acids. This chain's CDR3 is CASSEALRVEQFF. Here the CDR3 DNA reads TGTGCCAGCAGTGAAGCGCTTCGAGTTGAGCAGTTCTTC.

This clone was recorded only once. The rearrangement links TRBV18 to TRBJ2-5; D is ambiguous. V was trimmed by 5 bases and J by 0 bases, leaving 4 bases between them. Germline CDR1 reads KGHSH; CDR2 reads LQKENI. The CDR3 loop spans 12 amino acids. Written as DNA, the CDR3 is TGTGCCAGCTCAGAGTACCAAGAGACCCAGTACTTC. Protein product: CASSEYQETQYF.

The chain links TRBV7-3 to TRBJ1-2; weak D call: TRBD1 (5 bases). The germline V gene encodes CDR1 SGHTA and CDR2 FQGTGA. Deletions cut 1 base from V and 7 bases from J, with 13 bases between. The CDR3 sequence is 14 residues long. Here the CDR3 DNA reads TGTGCCAGCAGCTTAAGGGGCGGGGTTGGTGGCTACACCTTC. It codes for CASSLRGGVGGYTF.

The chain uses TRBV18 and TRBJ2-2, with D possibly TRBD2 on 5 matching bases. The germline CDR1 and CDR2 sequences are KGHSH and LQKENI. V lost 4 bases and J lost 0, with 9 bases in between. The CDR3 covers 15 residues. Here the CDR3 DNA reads TGTGCCAGCTCACGAGCGGATTCGAACACCGGGGAGCTGTTTTTT. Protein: CASSRADSNTGELFF.

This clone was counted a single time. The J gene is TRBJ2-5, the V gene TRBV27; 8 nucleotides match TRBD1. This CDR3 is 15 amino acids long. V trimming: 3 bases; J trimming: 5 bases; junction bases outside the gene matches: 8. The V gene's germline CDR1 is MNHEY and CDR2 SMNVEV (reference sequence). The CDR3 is CASSLGGQGWETQYF. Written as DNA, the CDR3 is TGTGCCAGCAGTTTGGGTGGACAGGGCTGGGAGACCCAGTACTTC.

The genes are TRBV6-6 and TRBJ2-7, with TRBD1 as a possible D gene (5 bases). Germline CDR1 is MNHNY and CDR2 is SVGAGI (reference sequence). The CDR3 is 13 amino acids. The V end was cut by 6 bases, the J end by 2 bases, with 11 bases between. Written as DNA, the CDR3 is TGTGCCAGCAGCAGGACACCCCCCTACGAGCAGTACTTC. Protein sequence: CASSRTPPYEQYF.

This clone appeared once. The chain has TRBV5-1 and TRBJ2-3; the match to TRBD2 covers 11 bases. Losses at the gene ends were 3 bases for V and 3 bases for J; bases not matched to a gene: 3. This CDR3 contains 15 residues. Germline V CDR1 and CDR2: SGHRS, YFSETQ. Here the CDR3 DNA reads TGCGCCAGCAGCTGGGGACTAGCGGCTACAGATACGCAGTATTTT. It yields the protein CASSWGLAATDTQYF.

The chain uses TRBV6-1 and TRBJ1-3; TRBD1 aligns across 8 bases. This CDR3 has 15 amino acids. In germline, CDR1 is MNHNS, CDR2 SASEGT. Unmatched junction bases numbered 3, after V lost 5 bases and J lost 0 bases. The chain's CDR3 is CASSRQGNSGNTIYF. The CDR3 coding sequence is TGTGCCAGCAGTCGACAGGGGAACTCTGGAAACACCATATATTTT.

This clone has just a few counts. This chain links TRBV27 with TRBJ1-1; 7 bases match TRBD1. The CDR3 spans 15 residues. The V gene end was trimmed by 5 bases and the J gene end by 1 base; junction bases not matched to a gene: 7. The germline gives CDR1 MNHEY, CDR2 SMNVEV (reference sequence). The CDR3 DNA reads TGTGCCAGCAGTCCCCGGGACAGACCGAACACTGAAGCTTTCTTT. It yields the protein CASSPRDRPNTEAFF.

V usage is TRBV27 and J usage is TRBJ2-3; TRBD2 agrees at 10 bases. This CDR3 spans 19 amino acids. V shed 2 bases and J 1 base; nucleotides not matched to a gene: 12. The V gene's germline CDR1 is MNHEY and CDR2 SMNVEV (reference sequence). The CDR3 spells CASSLGQIPSGRRTDTQYF. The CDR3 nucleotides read TGTGCCAGCAGTTTAGGGCAAATTCCTAGCGGGAGACGCACAGATACGCAGTATTTT.

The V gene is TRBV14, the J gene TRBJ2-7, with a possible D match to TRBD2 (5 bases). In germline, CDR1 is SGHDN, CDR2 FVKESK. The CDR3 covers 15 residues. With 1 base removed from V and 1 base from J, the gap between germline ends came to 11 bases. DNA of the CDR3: TGTGCCAGCAGCCAAGGAGGGCTGCCATCCTACGAGCAGTACTTC. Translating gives CASSQGGLPSYEQYF.

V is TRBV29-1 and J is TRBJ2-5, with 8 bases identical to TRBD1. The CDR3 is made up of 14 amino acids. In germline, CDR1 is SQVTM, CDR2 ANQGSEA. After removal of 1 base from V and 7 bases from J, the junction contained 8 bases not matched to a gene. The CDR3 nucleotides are TGCAGCGTTGAAGGGGGACAGGCCGGAGGGACCCAGTACTTC. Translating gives CSVEGGQAGGTQYF.

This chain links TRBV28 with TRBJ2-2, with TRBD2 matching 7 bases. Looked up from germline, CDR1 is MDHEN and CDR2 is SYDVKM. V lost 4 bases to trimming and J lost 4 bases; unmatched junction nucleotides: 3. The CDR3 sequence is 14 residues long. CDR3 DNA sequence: TGTGCCAGCAGTTCTGGACTAGTCACCGGGGAGCTGTTTTTT. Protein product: CASSSGLVTGELFF.

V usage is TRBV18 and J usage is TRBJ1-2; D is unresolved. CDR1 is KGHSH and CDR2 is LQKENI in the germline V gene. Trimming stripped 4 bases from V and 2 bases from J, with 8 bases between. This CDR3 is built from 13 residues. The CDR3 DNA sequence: TGTGCCAGCTCACTACAGAAGAACTATGGCTACACCTTC. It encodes CASSLQKNYGYTF.

CDR3 amino acids: CASSFTGLEDGYTF. The CDR3 DNA reads as TGTGCCAGCAGCTTCACAGGCCTTGAGGATGGCTACACCTTC. The J gene is TRBJ1-2, the V gene TRBV5-5; D possibly corresponds to TRBD1 (5 bases). CDR1 is SGHKS, CDR2 YYEKEE, per germline (reference sequence). The CDR3 consists of 14 residues. V was clipped by 2 bases and J by 6 bases, with 14 bases between them.